Below, 27 T cell receptor beta chains from the same sample are listed, as sequenced in a study of T cell responses to AZD1222 COVID-19 vaccine. The table came from immunoSEQ multiplex PCR; TCRdb's copy has only in-frame clones and leaves some out. The sample has roughly 80,000 clones; 90% are singletons. Specimen: peripheral blood, collected 28 days after the second AZD1222 dose. The source is an adult who received the AZD1222 COVID-19 vaccine.

V gene TRBV6-1 combines with J gene TRBJ1-6; D is possibly TRBD1 (5 bases). Germline-derived CDR1 and CDR2 are MNHNS and SASEGT. V was trimmed by 2 bases and J by 7 bases, leaving 18 bases between them. The CDR3 spans 17 residues. In DNA, the CDR3 is TGTGCCAGCAGTGAAAGTGGGACCGATCCCAGGAATTCACCCCTCCACTTT. Its protein is CASSESGTDPRNSPLHF.

The chain recombines TRBV5-6 with TRBJ2-7; possibly TRBD1 for D (5 bases). The germline V gene encodes CDR1 SGHDT and CDR2 YYEEEE. Trimming pared 4 bases from V and 7 bases from J, leaving 15 bases between. CDR3 length equals 13 residues. This CDR3 reads CASSATDLTEQYF. The CDR3 DNA reads TGTGCCAGCAGCGCGACAGATTTAACAGAGCAGTACTTC.

The V gene is TRBV7-3, the J gene TRBJ2-2, with 7 bases aligning to TRBD2. The CDR3 has 16 residues. Germline trimming cut 2 bases from V and 1 base from J; bases unmatched to any gene: 4. Germline V gene lookup returns CDR1 SGHTA and CDR2 FQGTGA. Written as DNA, the CDR3 is TGTGCCAGCAGCTTAGGGGCTAGCGGGAACACCGGGGAGCTGTTTTTT. This sequence encodes CASSLGASGNTGELFF.

The CDR3 region has the DNA TGTGCCAGCAGCTGGGGGTGGGAGAACACTGAAGCTTTCTTT. It translates to CASSWGWENTEAFF. The chain links TRBV11-2 to TRBJ1-1; D might be TRBD1 (5 bases). This CDR3 contains 14 residues. Trimming cost V 4 bases and J 1 base, with 10 bases left between them. Germline CDR1 reads SGHAT; CDR2 reads FQNNGV.

This clone was seen only once. V and J are TRBV10-3 and TRBJ1-6; TRBD1 matches at 7 bases. This CDR3 spans 13 amino acids. CDR1 is ENHRY and CDR2 is SYGVKD in the germline V gene. V gave up 8 bases and J gave up 8 bases; unmatched junction bases: 6. CDR3 loop: CAISGTGDSPLHF. The CDR3 nucleotides are TGTGCCATCTCTGGCACAGGGGATTCACCCCTCCACTTT.

This chain uses TRBV11-2 with TRBJ2-2; D is ambiguous. Germline V lookup: CDR1 SGHAT, CDR2 FQNNGV. The V end lost 1 base, the J end lost 0 bases, and 6 bases lay between the germline ends. The CDR3 runs to 15 residues. CDR3 region: CASSLVTANTGELFF. Here the CDR3 DNA reads TGTGCCAGCAGCTTAGTTACCGCGAACACCGGGGAGCTGTTTTTT.

The chain combines TRBV19 with TRBJ1-1, with D possibly being TRBD1 (5 bases). This CDR3 has 13 residues. From germline, CDR1 is LNHDA and CDR2 SQIVND (reference sequence). Trimming pared 10 bases from V and 4 bases from J, leaving 16 bases between. In nucleotides, the CDR3 is TGTGCCATAAGGGACCCGGCGGGCACTGAAGCTTTCTTT. Translated, it gives CAIRDPAGTEAFF.

The rearrangement uses TRBV5-6 and TRBJ2-3; D ambiguous. The germline CDR1 and CDR2 sequences are SGHDT and YYEEEE. The CDR3 is 13 residues long. Trimming left V 1 base short and J 5 bases short, with 8 bases between. CDR3 region: CASSLSRRDTQYF. The CDR3 region has the DNA TGTGCCAGCAGCTTGAGCCGGAGAGATACGCAGTATTTT.

V is TRBV7-8 and J is TRBJ1-6; no clear D. The CDR3 has 18 residues. Trimming took 0 bases from V and 1 from J, leaving 13 bases between them. CDR1 and CDR2 (germline): SGHVS, FQNEAQ. CDR3 sequence: CASSLAYLGDSYNSPLHF. Written as DNA, the CDR3 is TGTGCCAGCAGCTTAGCCTATCTCGGTGATTCCTATAATTCACCCCTCCACTTT.

The chain carries TRBV7-9 and TRBJ2-3, with 9 bases fitting TRBD1. J lost 8 bases, V lost 4 bases, and 4 bases had no gene match. The CDR3 extends over 13 amino acids. CDR1 is SEHNR and CDR2 is FQNEAQ in the germline V gene (reference sequence). The CDR3 loop is CASSSGQGGTQYF. CDR3 in DNA: TGTGCCAGCAGCTCGGGACAGGGCGGTACGCAGTATTTT.

CDR3 nucleotides: TGCGCCAGCAGTTTAATTAGCGGGCTGAGCTACGAGCAGTACTTC. It translates to CASSLISGLSYEQYF. The chain couples TRBV5-1 to TRBJ2-7; 7 bases align to TRBD2. The CDR3 runs to 15 residues. Germline CDR1 SGHRS, CDR2 YFSETQ. Trimming at V came to 5 bases and at J to 3 bases, leaving 11 bases not matched to a gene.

The chain recombines TRBV18 with TRBJ2-7, with D hard to call. The V gene lost 0 bases and the J gene lost 7 bases, with 13 bases spanning the gap. Germline V gene data show CDR1 as KGHSH and CDR2 as LQKENI. The CDR3 consists of 14 residues. As DNA, the CDR3 is TGTGCCAGCTCACCACCGTCTAGGATGGGTGAGCAGTACTTC. It translates to CASSPPSRMGEQYF.

The V gene is TRBV5-4, the J gene TRBJ1-2; D possibly corresponds to TRBD1 (6 bases). Between the trimmed V and J ends, which lost 4 bases and 2 bases, there was a span of 9 bases. Germline V lookup: CDR1 SGHNT, CDR2 YYREEE (reference sequence). This CDR3 region has 13 residues. CDR3 DNA sequence: TGTGCCAGCAGCCCCGACAGGAACTATGGCTACACCTTC. Protein product: CASSPDRNYGYTF.

V is TRBV18 and J is TRBJ1-2; D uncertain. Trimming took 3 bases from V and 8 from J, leaving 25 bases between them. Looked up from germline, CDR1 is KGHSH and CDR2 is LQKENI. CDR3 length equals 17 residues. CDR3 amino acids: CASSPPRTGPITSGYTF. In DNA, the CDR3 is TGTGCCAGCTCACCTCCGAGGACTGGCCCGATTACCTCAGGCTACACCTTC. The variable domain in full, completed from reference TRBV18 and TRBJ1-2, reads NAGVMQNPRHLVRRRGQEARLRCSPMKGHSHVYWYRQLPEEGLKFMVYLQKENIIDESGMPKERFSAEFPKEGPSILRIQQVVRGDSAAYFCASSPPRTGPITSGYTFGSGTRLTVV.

V is TRBV10-3 and J is TRBJ2-3, with D perhaps matching TRBD2 (5 bases). Trimming removed 6 bases from V and 0 bases from J, with 7 bases in between. This CDR3 is 13 amino acids long. The germline V gene has CDR1 ENHRY and CDR2 SYGVKD. CDR3 in amino acids: CAIRGLSTDTQYF. The CDR3 DNA reads TGTGCCATCAGAGGACTGAGCACAGATACGCAGTATTTT.

V is TRBV4-1 and J is TRBJ2-7; 7 nucleotides align to TRBD1. Germline CDR1 MGHRA, CDR2 YSYEKL. The CDR3 is made up of 14 amino acids. V gave up 1 base and J gave up 2 bases; unmatched junction bases: 2. The DNA of the CDR3 is TGCGCCAGCAGCCAAGCCCAGGGGGCCTACGAGCAGTACTTC. Encoded protein: CASSQAQGAYEQYF.

The chain has TRBV7-2 and TRBJ2-6; D is uncertain. The CDR3 is 17 residues long. Trimming took 6 bases from V and 0 from J, leaving 15 bases between them. Germline V CDR1 and CDR2: SGHTA, FQGNSA. For the CDR3, the DNA is TGTGCCAGCAGTTCCTCGAGGTGGGGCTCTGGGGCCAACGTCCTGACTTTC. Translated, it gives CASSSSRWGSGANVLTF.

As regards this clone: Mismatch with germline at one junction end may stem from a read error. The rearrangement joins TRBV12-3 or TRBV12-4 to TRBJ2-7; D is perhaps TRBD1 (5 bases). CDR3 length: 12 amino acids. CDR3: CASSLNRNEPLF. CDR3 sequence (DNA): TGTGCCAGCAGTTTAAACAGGAACGAGCCGCTCTTC.

This clone was observed a single time. This chain links TRBV15 with TRBJ1-6; D call uncertain. CDR3 length: 15 residues. From germline, CDR1 is LNHNV and CDR2 YYDKDF (reference sequence). Deletions cut 1 base from V and 10 bases from J, with 14 bases between. The CDR3 DNA reads as TGTGCCACCAGCAGAGTATCTGTCGGTGGATCACCCCTCCACTTT. Translating it yields CATSRVSVGGSPLHF.

This sequence joins TRBV4-3 and TRBJ2-1; the D gene is possibly TRBD1 (5 bases). Per the germline V gene, CDR1 is LGHNA and CDR2 is YSLEER. V was trimmed by 3 bases and J by 3 bases, leaving 9 bases between them. This CDR3 has 14 amino acids. In DNA, the CDR3 is TGCGCCAGCAGCCATGTTGACAGCTACAATGAGCAGTTCTTC. As protein: CASSHVDSYNEQFF.

This sequence joins TRBV28 and TRBJ1-5; D remains ambiguous. CDR1 is MDHEN, CDR2 SYDVKM, per germline. V lost 5 bases, J lost 5 bases, and 13 bases lay in between. The CDR3 spans 14 residues. CDR3 sequence reads: CASSTGIGYQPQHF. CDR3 nucleotides: TGTGCCAGCAGTACCGGGATAGGGTATCAGCCCCAGCATTTT.

The chain recombines TRBV19 with TRBJ2-7; the match to TRBD2 covers 14 bases. The ends lost 5 bases at V and 7 bases at J; junction bases unmatched: 13. This CDR3 is 17 amino acids long. The germline gives CDR1 LNHDA, CDR2 SQIVND (reference sequence). CDR3: CASSAAGLAGGSLEQYF. The DNA for the CDR3 is TGTGCCAGTAGTGCCGCCGGACTAGCGGGGGGCTCCTTGGAGCAGTACTTC.

This sequence joins TRBV28 and TRBJ1-5; D is perhaps TRBD1 (6 bases). The germline V gene has CDR1 MDHEN and CDR2 SYDVKM. V was clipped by 6 bases and J by 2 bases, with 14 bases between them. The CDR3 has 15 residues. The CDR3 region is CASRFGGNGNQPQHF. The CDR3 DNA reads TGTGCCAGCAGGTTCGGGGGCAACGGCAATCAGCCCCAGCATTTT.

This clone was detected once. The chain couples TRBV2 to TRBJ2-7, with no clear D. Trimming left V 5 bases short and J 6 bases short, with 11 bases between. Germline V lookup: CDR1 SNHLY, CDR2 FYNNEI. This CDR3 contains 12 residues. Written as DNA, the CDR3 is TGTGCCAGCAGTCCCAGAGGATCCGAGCAGTACTTC. This codes for CASSPRGSEQYF.

This chain uses TRBV28 with TRBJ2-7, with 7 bases matching TRBD1. V lost 10 bases to trimming and J lost 3 bases; unmatched junction nucleotides: 3. In germline, CDR1 is MDHEN, CDR2 SYDVKM. This CDR3 is built from 11 residues. CDR3 sequence (DNA): TGTGCCATAGGGGGCGGCTACGAGCAGTACTTC. It yields the protein CAIGGGYEQYF. Full variable domain (outside the CDR3, taken from reference TRBV28 and TRBJ2-7): DVKVTQSSRYLVKRTGEKVFLECVQDMDHENMFWYRQDPGLGLRLIYFSYDVKMKEKGDIPEGYSVSREKKERFSLILESASTNQTSMYLCAIGGGYEQYFGPGTRLTVT.

The sample holds one count of this clone. The CDR3: CASRRDGTDTQYF. Here the CDR3 DNA reads TGTGCCAGCAGACGGGACGGCACAGATACGCAGTATTTT. The gene calls are TRBV9 and TRBJ2-3; D possibly matches TRBD1 or TRBD2 (5 bases each). Germline V lookup: CDR1 SGDLS, CDR2 YYNGEE. The CDR3 runs 13 residues. V was clipped by 5 bases and J by 1 base, with 8 bases between them.

V is TRBV3-1 (or the pseudogene TRBV3-2) and J is TRBJ1-6; D is uncertain. The V gene lost 4 bases and the J gene lost 7 bases, with 8 bases spanning the gap. The CDR3 is made up of 13 amino acids. Germline assignment: CDR1 LGHDT and CDR2 YNNKEL (reference sequence). The CDR3 loop is CASSPRSNSPLHF. Here the CDR3 DNA reads TGTGCCAGCAGCCCGCGTTCGAATTCACCCCTCCACTTT.